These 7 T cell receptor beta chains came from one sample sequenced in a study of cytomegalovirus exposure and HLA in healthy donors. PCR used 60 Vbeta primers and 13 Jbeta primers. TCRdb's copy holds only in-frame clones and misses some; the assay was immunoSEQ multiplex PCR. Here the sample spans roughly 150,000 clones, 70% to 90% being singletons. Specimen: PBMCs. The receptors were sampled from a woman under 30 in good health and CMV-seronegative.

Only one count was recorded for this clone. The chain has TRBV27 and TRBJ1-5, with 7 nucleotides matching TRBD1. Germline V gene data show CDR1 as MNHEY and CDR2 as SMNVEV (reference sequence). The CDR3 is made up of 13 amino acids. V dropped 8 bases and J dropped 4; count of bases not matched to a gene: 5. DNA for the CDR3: TGTGCCAGCCCGGGACAGTTGAATCAGCCCCAGCATTTT. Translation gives CASPGQLNQPQHF.

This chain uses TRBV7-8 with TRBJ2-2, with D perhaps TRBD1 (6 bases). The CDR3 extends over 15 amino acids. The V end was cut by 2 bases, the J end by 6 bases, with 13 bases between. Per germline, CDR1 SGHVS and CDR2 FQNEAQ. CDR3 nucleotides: TGTGCCAGCAGCTTATTTCCAGGGGTGGCCGGGGAGCTGTTTTTT. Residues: CASSLFPGVAGELFF.

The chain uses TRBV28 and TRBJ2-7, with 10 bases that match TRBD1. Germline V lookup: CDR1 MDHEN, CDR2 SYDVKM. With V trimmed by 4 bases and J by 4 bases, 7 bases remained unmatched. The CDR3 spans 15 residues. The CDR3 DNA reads TGTGCCAGCAGTTATCCGGGACAGGGGAGGTACGAGCAGTACTTC. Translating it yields CASSYPGQGRYEQYF. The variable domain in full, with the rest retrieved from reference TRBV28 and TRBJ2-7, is DVKVTQSSRYLVKRTGEKVFLECVQDMDHENMFWYRQDPGLGLRLIYFSYDVKMKEKGDIPEGYSVSREKKERFSLILESASTNQTSMYLCASSYPGQGRYEQYFGPGTRLTVT.

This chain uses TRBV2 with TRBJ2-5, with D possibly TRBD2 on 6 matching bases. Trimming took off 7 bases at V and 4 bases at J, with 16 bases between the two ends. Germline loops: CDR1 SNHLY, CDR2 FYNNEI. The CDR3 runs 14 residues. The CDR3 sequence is CASTAGRGRETQYF. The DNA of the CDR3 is TGTGCCAGCACCGCAGGGCGGGGAAGAGAGACCCAGTACTTC.

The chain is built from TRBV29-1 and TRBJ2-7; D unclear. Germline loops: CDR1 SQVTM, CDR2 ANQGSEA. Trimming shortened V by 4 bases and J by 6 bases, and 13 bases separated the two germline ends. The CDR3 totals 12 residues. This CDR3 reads CSVGAGYGEQYF. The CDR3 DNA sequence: TGCAGCGTTGGGGCCGGATACGGCGAGCAGTACTTC.

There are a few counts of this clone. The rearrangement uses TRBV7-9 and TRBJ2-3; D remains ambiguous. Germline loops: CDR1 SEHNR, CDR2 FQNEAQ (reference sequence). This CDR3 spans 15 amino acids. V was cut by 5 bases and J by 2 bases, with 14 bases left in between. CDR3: CASSLLSLATDTQYF. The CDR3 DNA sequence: TGTGCCAGCAGCCTCCTGAGTCTCGCCACAGATACGCAGTATTTT.

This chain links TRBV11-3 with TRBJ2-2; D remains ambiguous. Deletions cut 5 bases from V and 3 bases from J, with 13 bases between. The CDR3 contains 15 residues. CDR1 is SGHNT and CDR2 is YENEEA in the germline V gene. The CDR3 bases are TGTGCCAGCAGCCCAACCGGGTATGACACCGGGGAGCTGTTTTTT. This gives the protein CASSPTGYDTGELFF.